The 26 T cell receptor beta chains reported below all come from one sample, sequenced in a study of cytomegalovirus exposure and HLA in healthy donors. PCR amplification relied on 60 Vbeta primers (plus 13 Jbeta primers). Only in-frame clones appear in the TCRdb table, and some are missing; sequencing was by immunoSEQ multiplex PCR. The sample has roughly 120,000 clones, 74% seen once. The sequencing input was PBMCs. The receptors stem from a woman aged 45-60 years in good health and CMV-seropositive.

This clone was observed a few times. CDR3 loop: CASSGGGKLFF. The CDR3 DNA follows: TGTGCCAGCAGTGGGGGAGGAAAACTGTTTTTT. This sequence joins TRBV6-5 and TRBJ1-4; D may be TRBD1 (5 bases). V gave up 5 bases and J gave up 10 bases, with 8 bases separating them. This CDR3 is built from 11 residues. Germline CDR1 MNHEY, CDR2 SVGAGI.

This chain links TRBV18 with TRBJ1-1; perhaps TRBD1 as D (5 bases). The CDR3 loop spans 15 amino acids. Per the germline V gene, CDR1 is KGHSH and CDR2 is LQKENI. Trimming stripped 6 bases from V and 1 base from J, with 15 bases between. CDR3 region: CASSVQMGQNTEAFF. The CDR3 region has the DNA TGTGCCAGCTCCGTACAGATGGGGCAGAACACTGAAGCTTTCTTT.

This chain joins TRBV4-3 and TRBJ1-1, with TRBD1 matching over 7 bases. Germline-derived CDR1 and CDR2 are LGHNA and YSLEER. The CDR3 is 14 amino acids. The J segment lost 0 bases and the V segment lost 4 bases, leaving 2 bases of the junction unmatched. CDR3 region: CASSLGTVNTEAFF. The CDR3 DNA reads as TGCGCCAGCAGCCTAGGGACAGTGAACACTGAAGCTTTCTTT.

CDR3 coding DNA: TGCGCCAGCAGCCCCCGTCCAGGGGCATACGAGCAGTACTTC. Translated, it gives CASSPRPGAYEQYF. The chain joins TRBV5-1 to TRBJ2-7, with a tentative D call TRBD1 (6 bases). V lost 4 bases to trimming and J lost 4 bases, with 15 bases between them. Germline assignment: CDR1 SGHRS and CDR2 YFSETQ. The CDR3 is made up of 14 amino acids.

J is TRBJ1-1 and V is TRBV30; TRBD1 agrees at 8 bases. CDR1 GTSNPN and CDR2 SVGIG come from the germline V gene (reference sequence). This CDR3 has 13 amino acids. The V gene end was trimmed by 2 bases and the J gene end by 4 bases; junction bases not matched to a gene: 3. In DNA, the CDR3 is TGTGCCTGGAGTAGCACAGGGGGCACTGAAGCTTTCTTT. Its translation: CAWSSTGGTEAFF.

This chain uses TRBV6-5 with TRBJ1-2; D might be TRBD1 (6 bases). V was shortened by 0 bases and J by 2 bases, with 10 bases between the two germline ends. Looked up from germline, CDR1 is MNHEY and CDR2 is SVGAGI. The CDR3 totals 15 residues. The CDR3 region has the DNA TGTGCCAGCAGTTACTCGAATGGGGGCAACTATGGCTACACCTTC. It yields the protein CASSYSNGGNYGYTF.

This clone was recorded only once. The chain joins TRBV28 to TRBJ2-6; a weak D match, TRBD1 (5 bases). This CDR3 region has 15 residues. The V and J ends lost 6 bases and 4 bases respectively, with 13 bases between them. CDR1 is MDHEN, CDR2 SYDVKM, per germline. The CDR3 loop is CASSEGAGGANVLTF. The CDR3 region has the DNA TGTGCCAGCAGCGAAGGGGCTGGAGGGGCCAACGTCCTGACTTTC.

The chain employs TRBV29-1 and TRBJ2-2; 9 bases agree with TRBD2. CDR1 and CDR2 (germline): SQVTM, ANQGSEA. With 5 bases clipped from V and 13 bases from J, the junction kept 14 bases outside the gene matches. The CDR3 length is 14 residues. The CDR3 DNA follows: TGCAGCGTTACCAGTAGCGGGGGCCAAACGGGGCTGTTTTTT. It translates to CSVTSSGGQTGLFF.

This chain connects TRBV23-1 to TRBJ2-7, with D possibly matching TRBD1 (5 bases). TRBV23-1 falls under the ORF class, with uncertain function. This CDR3 spans 15 amino acids. V was cut by 0 bases and J by 1 base, with 10 bases left in between. The chain's CDR3 is CASSQSRDRSYEQYF. Written as DNA, the CDR3 is TGCGCCAGCAGTCAATCTCGTGACAGATCCTACGAGCAGTACTTC.

As for this clone: Other DNA sequences from this sample encode an identical CDR3 as well. This chain connects TRBV27 to TRBJ1-1; D is possibly TRBD1 (5 bases). V was trimmed by 3 bases and J by 1 base, leaving 12 bases between them. The germline CDR1 and CDR2 sequences are MNHEY and SMNVEV (reference sequence). This CDR3 comprises 15 residues. The CDR3 bases are TGTGCCAGCAGTTTCTCCACGCAGGGGAACACTGAAGCTTTCTTT. Translation gives CASSFSTQGNTEAFF.

V is TRBV11-2 and J is TRBJ2-1; D is perhaps TRBD2 (5 bases). Per the germline V gene, CDR1 is SGHAT and CDR2 is FQNNGV. This CDR3 region has 15 residues. The ends were cut back, 5 bases at V and 5 bases at J, with 16 bases in the middle. In nucleotides, the CDR3 is TGTGCCAGCAGCCCAGCTGACTACTACGACAATGAGCAGTTCTTC. Amino acid sequence: CASSPADYYDNEQFF.

V usage is TRBV7-2 and J usage is TRBJ2-3; 9 bases map to TRBD2. V dropped 3 bases and J dropped 5; count of bases not matched to a gene: 3. The length of the CDR3 is 14 residues. Per germline, CDR1 SGHTA and CDR2 FQGNSA. The CDR3 DNA is TGTGCCAGCAGCTTGCTAGCGGGGTTAGATACGCAGTATTTT. Its protein is CASSLLAGLDTQYF.

The J gene is TRBJ2-7, the V gene TRBV28, with D tentatively TRBD2 (6 bases). Trimming shortened V by 11 bases and J by 7 bases, and 15 bases separated the two germline ends. The CDR3 is made up of 11 amino acids. CDR1 MDHEN and CDR2 SYDVKM come from the germline V gene. The CDR3 protein is CAGGGLFEQYF. CDR3 sequence (DNA): TGTGCCGGGGGAGGACTGTTTGAGCAGTACTTC.

V and J are TRBV7-2 and TRBJ2-7; 8 nucleotides line up with TRBD2. Germline V gene lookup returns CDR1 SGHTA and CDR2 FQGNSA. Trimming took 0 bases from V and 4 from J; bases not matched to a gene: 5. The CDR3 loop spans 15 amino acids. The CDR3 loop reads CASSLAGLVGYEQYF. The DNA of the CDR3 is TGTGCCAGCAGCTTAGCGGGACTAGTGGGATACGAGCAGTACTTC.

This chain links TRBV27 with TRBJ1-5; no reliable D call. Germline CDR1 and CDR2: MNHEY and SMNVEV (reference sequence). The CDR3 sequence is 13 residues long. Trimming cost V 3 bases and J 6 bases, with 9 bases left between them. The chain's CDR3 is CASSFYLSQPQHF. The CDR3 bases are TGTGCCAGCAGTTTTTATCTTTCTCAGCCCCAGCATTTT.

This chain's CDR3 is CASSLGLAGYQETQYF. DNA of the CDR3: TGTGCCAGCAGCTTGGGACTAGCGGGGTACCAAGAGACCCAGTACTTC. This sequence joins TRBV7-8 and TRBJ2-5, with 13 bases aligning to TRBD2. Losses at the gene ends were 3 bases for V and 0 bases for J; bases not matched to a gene: 1. This CDR3 is built from 16 residues. Germline values: CDR1 SGHVS, CDR2 FQNEAQ.

The chain couples TRBV5-1 to TRBJ2-3; 10 bases align to TRBD2. J gave up 0 bases and V 4 bases, and 11 bases lay outside the gene matches. CDR1 is SGHRS and CDR2 is YFSETQ in the germline V gene. The CDR3 spans 18 residues. CDR3 sequence (DNA): TGCGCCAGCAGCAGCCTAGCGGGAGCCGACATTAGCACAGATACGCAGTATTTT. Translating gives CASSSLAGADISTDTQYF.

CDR3 residues: CASIDRGRNTEAFF. In DNA, the CDR3 is TGTGCCAGCATAGACAGGGGGAGGAACACTGAAGCTTTCTTT. The chain links TRBV6-1 to TRBJ1-1; 9 bases fit TRBD1. Germline V gene data show CDR1 as MNHNS and CDR2 as SASEGT. Trimming at V came to 7 bases and at J to 1 base, leaving 4 bases not matched to a gene. This CDR3 has 14 residues.

A note on this clone: In the same sample, other DNA sequences code for this CDR3. The chain uses TRBV11-2 and TRBJ2-7; the match to TRBD2 covers 8 bases. This CDR3 spans 14 amino acids. V was clipped by 3 bases and J by 4 bases; unmatched bases: 5. CDR1 and CDR2 (germline): SGHAT, FQNNGV. As DNA, the CDR3 is TGTGCCAGCAGCTTGGGACTAGGACAATACGAGCAGTACTTC. Translation: CASSLGLGQYEQYF.

V gene TRBV30 combines with J gene TRBJ2-2; perhaps TRBD2 as D (6 bases). Per the germline V gene, CDR1 is GTSNPN and CDR2 is SVGIG (reference sequence). Trimming removed 0 bases from V and 6 bases from J, with 11 bases in between. The CDR3 extends over 14 amino acids. The DNA for the CDR3 is TGTGCCTGGAGTGTAACTTGGGGGGCCGGGGAGCTGTTTTTT. Translated, it gives CAWSVTWGAGELFF.

CDR3 residues: CASSQQGRNGYTF. The CDR3 coding sequence is TGTGCCAGCAGCCAACAGGGGCGTAATGGCTACACCTTC. The J gene is TRBJ1-2, the V gene TRBV4-2; D perhaps matches TRBD1 (6 bases). The V gene lost 2 bases and the J gene lost 6 bases, with 10 bases spanning the gap. Germline CDR1 is LGHNA and CDR2 is YNFKEQ. The CDR3 is made up of 13 amino acids.

The chain links TRBV9 to TRBJ1-5; 8 bases map to TRBD1. This CDR3 comprises 15 residues. With 0 bases clipped from V and 4 bases from J, the junction kept 3 bases outside the gene matches. CDR1 and CDR2 (germline): SGDLS, YYNGEE. The CDR3 DNA is TGTGCCAGCAGCGTAGATACAGGGGGTAATCAGCCCCAGCATTTT. Its protein is CASSVDTGGNQPQHF.

This clone was observed a handful of times. The genes are TRBV6-5 and TRBJ2-2, with 12 bases fitting TRBD2. CDR1 is MNHEY and CDR2 is SVGAGI in the germline V gene. The V segment lost 8 bases and the J segment 5 bases; nucleotides outside the gene matches: 3. The CDR3 is made up of 14 amino acids. The CDR3 coding sequence is TGTGCCAGCCTAGGACTAGCGGGGACCGGGGAGCTGTTTTTT. Its translation is CASLGLAGTGELFF.

The V gene is TRBV7-9, the J gene TRBJ1-5; the match to TRBD1 covers 8 bases. The CDR3 covers 14 residues. Germline lookup yields CDR1 SEHNR and CDR2 FQNEAQ (reference sequence). Trimming removed 5 bases from V and 2 bases from J; junction bases left unmatched: 2. CDR3: CASSKQGGNQPQHF. As DNA, the CDR3 is TGTGCCAGCAGCAAACAGGGGGGCAATCAGCCCCAGCATTTT.

This clone was seen a single time. An end of the junction differs from the germline gene, which may be a read error. The gene calls are TRBV15 and TRBJ1-1; a weak D match, TRBD1 (5 bases). The CDR3 is made up of 15 amino acids. CDR1 and CDR2 from the germline V gene are LNHNV and YYDKDF (reference sequence). CDR3 DNA: TGTGCCGCCAGCAGAACGGGGGGGAGCAACACTGAAGCTTTCTTT. It codes for CAASRTGGSNTEAFF. Drawing the rest from reference TRBV15 and TRBJ1-1, the complete variable domain is DAMVIQNPRYQVTQFGKPVTLSCSQTLNHNVMYWYQQKSSQAPKLLFHYYDKDFNNEADTPDNFQSRRPNTSFCFLDIRSPGLGDTAMYLCAASRTGGSNTEAFFGQGTRLTVV.

This clone was observed a handful of times. The chain uses TRBV19 and TRBJ1-1, with 7 bases aligning to TRBD1. Germline CDR1 is LNHDA and CDR2 is SQIVND (reference sequence). The junction had 3 bases not matched to a gene; V was cut back by 6 bases and J by 5 bases. The length of the CDR3 is 12 residues. CDR3 coding DNA: TGTGCCAGTAGGACAGGGCGAACTGAAGCTTTCTTT. It yields the protein CASRTGRTEAFF.